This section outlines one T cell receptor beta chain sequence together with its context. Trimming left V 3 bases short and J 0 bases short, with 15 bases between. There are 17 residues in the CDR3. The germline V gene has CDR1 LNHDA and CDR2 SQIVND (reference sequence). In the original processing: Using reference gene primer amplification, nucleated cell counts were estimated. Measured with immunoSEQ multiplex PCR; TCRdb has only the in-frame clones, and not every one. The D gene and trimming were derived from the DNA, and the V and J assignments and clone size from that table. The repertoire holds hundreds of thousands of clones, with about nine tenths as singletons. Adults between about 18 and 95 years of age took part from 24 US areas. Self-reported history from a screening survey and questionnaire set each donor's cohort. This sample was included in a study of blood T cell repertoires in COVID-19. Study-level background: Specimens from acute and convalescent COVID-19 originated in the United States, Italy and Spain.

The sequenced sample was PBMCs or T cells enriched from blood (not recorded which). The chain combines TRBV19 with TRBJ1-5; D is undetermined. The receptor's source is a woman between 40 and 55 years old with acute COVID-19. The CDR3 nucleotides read TGTGCCAGTAGTATCAGTCGCACAGCCTATAGCAATCAGCCCCAGCATTTT. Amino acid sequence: CASSISRTAYSNQPQHF.